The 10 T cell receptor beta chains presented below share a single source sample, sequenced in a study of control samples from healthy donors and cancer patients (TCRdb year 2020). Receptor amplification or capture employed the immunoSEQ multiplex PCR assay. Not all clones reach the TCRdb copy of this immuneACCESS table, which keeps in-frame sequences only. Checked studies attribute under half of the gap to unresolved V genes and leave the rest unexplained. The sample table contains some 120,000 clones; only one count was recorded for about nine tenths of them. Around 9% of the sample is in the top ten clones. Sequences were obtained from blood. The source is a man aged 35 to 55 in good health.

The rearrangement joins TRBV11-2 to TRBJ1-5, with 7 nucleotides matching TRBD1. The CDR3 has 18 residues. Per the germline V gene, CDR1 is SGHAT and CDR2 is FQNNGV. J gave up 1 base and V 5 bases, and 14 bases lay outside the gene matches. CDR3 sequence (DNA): TGTGCCAGCAGCGCCCGGACAGGTCTACAGTCAAGCAATCAGCCCCAGCATTTT. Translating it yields CASSARTGLQSSNQPQHF.

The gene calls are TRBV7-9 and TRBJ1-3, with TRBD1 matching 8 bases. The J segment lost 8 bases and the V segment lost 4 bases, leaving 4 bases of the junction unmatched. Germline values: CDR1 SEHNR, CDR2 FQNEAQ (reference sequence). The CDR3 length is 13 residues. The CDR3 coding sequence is TGTGCCAGCAGCTCGACAGGGGCACACACCATATATTTT. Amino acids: CASSSTGAHTIYF.

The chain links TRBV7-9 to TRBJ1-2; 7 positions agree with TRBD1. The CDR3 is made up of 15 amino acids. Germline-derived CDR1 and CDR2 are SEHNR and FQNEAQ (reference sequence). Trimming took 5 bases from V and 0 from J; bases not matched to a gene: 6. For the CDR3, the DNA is TGTGCCAGCAGCGCCCGGGACAGCTCTAACTATGGCTACACCTTC. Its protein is CASSARDSSNYGYTF.

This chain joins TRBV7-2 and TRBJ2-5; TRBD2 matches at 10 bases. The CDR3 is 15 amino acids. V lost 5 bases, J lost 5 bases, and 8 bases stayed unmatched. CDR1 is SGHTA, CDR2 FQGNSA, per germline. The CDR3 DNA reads TGTGCCAGCAGCCCAGGGGGACTAGCGATGGAGACCCAGTACTTC. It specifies CASSPGGLAMETQYF.

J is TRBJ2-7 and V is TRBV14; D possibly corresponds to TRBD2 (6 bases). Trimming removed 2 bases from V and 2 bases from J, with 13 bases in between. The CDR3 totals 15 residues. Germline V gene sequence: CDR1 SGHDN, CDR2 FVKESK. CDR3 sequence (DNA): TGTGCCAGCAGCCAACCGGGGGTGGGACCCTACGAGCAGTACTTC. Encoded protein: CASSQPGVGPYEQYF.

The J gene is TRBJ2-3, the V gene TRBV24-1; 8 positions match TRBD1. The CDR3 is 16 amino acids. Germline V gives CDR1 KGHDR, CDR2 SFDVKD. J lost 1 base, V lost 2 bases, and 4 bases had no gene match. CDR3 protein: CATSDSTGQGTDTQYF. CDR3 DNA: TGTGCCACCAGTGATTCAACGGGACAGGGCACAGATACGCAGTATTTT.

CDR3 coding DNA: TGTGCCTGGAGTTTGGGGGAGAACTATGGCTACACCTTC. Translated: CAWSLGENYGYTF. The V and J genes are TRBV30 and TRBJ1-2, with a possible D match to TRBD1 (5 bases). CDR1 and CDR2 (germline): GTSNPN, SVGIG (reference sequence). V was shortened by 2 bases and J by 2 bases, with 9 bases between the two germline ends. The CDR3 runs to 13 residues.

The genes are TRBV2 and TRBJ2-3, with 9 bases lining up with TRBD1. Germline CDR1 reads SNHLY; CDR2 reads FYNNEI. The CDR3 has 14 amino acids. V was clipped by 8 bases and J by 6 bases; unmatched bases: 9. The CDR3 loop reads CASGGTGYTDTQYF. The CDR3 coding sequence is TGTGCCAGCGGAGGGACAGGGTATACGGATACGCAGTATTTT. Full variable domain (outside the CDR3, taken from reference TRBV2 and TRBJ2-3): EPEVTQTPSHQVTQMGQEVILRCVPISNHLYFYWYRQILGQKVEFLVSFYNNEISEKSEIFDDQFSVERPDGSNFTLKIRSTKLEDSAMYFCASGGTGYTDTQYFGPGTRLTVL.

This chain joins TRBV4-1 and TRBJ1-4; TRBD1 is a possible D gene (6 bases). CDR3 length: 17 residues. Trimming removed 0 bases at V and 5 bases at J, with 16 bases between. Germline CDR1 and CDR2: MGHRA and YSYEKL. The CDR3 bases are TGCGCCAGCAGCCAAGATCCTAGGGGCAGGGGAAATGAAAAACTGTTTTTT. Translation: CASSQDPRGRGNEKLFF.

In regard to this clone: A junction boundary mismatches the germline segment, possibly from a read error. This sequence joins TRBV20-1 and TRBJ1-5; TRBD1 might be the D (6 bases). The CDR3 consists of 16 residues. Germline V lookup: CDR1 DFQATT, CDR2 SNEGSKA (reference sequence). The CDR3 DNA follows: TGCAATGCTATTGAGGGGGGAGCCAGGGTGGGCCAGCCCCAGCATTTT. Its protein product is CNAIEGGARVGQPQHF.